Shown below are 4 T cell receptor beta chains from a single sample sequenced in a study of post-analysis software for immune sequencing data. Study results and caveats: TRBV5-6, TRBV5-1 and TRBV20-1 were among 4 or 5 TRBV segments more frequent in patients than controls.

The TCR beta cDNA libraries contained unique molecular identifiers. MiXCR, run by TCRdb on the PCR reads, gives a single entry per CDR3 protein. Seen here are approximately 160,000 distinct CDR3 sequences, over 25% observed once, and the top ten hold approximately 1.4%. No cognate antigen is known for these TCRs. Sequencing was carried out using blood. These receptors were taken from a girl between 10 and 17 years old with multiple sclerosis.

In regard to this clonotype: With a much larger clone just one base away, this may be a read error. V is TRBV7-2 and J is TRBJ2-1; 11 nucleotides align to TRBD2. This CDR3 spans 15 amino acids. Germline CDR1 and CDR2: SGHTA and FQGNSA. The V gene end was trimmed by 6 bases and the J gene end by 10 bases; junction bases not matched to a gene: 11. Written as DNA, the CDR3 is TGTACCAGCAGACTCACACTAGCGGGAGTTGAGGAGCAGTTCTTC. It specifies CTSRLTLAGVEEQFF.

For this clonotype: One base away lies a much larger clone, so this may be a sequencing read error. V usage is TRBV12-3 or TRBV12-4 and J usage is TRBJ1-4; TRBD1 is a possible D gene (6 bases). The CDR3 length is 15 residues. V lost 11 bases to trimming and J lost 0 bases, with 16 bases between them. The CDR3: CAGNGGQTTNEKLFF. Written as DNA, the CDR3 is TGTGCCGGCAACGGGGGGCAGACAACTAATGAAAAACTGTTTTTT.

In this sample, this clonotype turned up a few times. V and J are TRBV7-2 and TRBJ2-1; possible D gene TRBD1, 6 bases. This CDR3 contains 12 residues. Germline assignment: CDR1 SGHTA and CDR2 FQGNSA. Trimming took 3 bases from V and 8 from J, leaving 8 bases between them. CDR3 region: CASSLGAHEQFF. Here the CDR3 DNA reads TGTGCCAGCAGCTTGGGGGCGCATGAGCAGTTCTTC. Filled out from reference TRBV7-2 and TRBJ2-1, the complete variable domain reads GAGVSQSPSNKVTEKGKDVELRCDPISGHTALYWYRQSLGQGLEFLIYFQGNSAPDKSGLPSDRFSAERTGGSVSTLTIQRTQQEDSAVYLCASSLGAHEQFFGPGTRLTVL.

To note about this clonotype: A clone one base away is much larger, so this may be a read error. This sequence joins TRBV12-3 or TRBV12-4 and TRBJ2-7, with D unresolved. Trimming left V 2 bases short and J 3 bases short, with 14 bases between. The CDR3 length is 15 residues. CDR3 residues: CASSLLGKGGYEQYF. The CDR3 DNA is TGTGCCAGCAGTTTATTGGGTAAGGGTGGCTACGAGCAGTACTTC.